This T cell receptor beta chain was captured by sequencing in a study of circulating CD8 cells and anti-PD-1 response in melanoma. This CDR3 region has 14 residues. V dropped 6 bases and J dropped 4 bases, with 17 bases sitting between them. CDR1 is SGDLS and CDR2 is YYNGEE in the germline V gene. TCR libraries were prepared from approximately 15 ng of total RNA with the QIAseq Immune Repertoire TCR panel. One entry per CDR3 protein results from TCRdb running MiXCR on the reads. This table has around 2,400 distinct CDR3 sequences, roughly 7.9% appearing once. By share of the sample, this clonotype is medium-sized. Live CD3+CD8+TCRalphabeta+ cells were sorted into four subsets by PD-1 and/or TIGIT.

Material: CD8+ T cells from PBMCs, obtained at baseline or after one month of anti-PD-1 therapy (not recorded which). The V gene is TRBV9, the J gene TRBJ2-7, with D tentatively TRBD1 (7 bases). This receptor was obtained from a human donor with melanoma. In DNA form, the CDR3 reads TGTGCCAGCAACCGGGCAGGGGGGACTTACGAGCAGTACTTC. It is translated as CASNRAGGTYEQYF.